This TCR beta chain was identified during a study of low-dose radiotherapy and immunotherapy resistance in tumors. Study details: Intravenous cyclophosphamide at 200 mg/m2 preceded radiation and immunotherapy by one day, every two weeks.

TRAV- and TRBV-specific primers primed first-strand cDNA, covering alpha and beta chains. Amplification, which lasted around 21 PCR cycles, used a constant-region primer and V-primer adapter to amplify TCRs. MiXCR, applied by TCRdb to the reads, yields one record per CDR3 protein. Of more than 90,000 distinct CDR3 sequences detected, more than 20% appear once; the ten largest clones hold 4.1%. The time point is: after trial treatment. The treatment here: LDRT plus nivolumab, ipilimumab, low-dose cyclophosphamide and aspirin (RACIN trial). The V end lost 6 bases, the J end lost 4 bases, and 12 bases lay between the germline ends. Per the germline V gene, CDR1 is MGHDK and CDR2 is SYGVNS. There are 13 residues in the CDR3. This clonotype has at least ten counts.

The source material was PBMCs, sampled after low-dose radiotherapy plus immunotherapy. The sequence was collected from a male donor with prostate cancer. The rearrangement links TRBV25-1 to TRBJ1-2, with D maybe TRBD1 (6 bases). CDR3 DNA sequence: TGTGCCAGCAGCCAAGGACAGACCTATGGCTACACCTTC. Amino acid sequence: CASSQGQTYGYTF.